The TCR beta chain under discussion was sequenced for a study of blood T cell repertoires in COVID-19. Study as a whole: Specimens from acute and convalescent COVID-19 originated in the United States, Italy and Spain. In each case, the material was cDNA or gDNA derived from T cells, B-cell-depleted T cells, or PBMCs.

Looked up from germline, CDR1 is SGHRS and CDR2 is YFSETQ. Between the trimmed V and J ends, which lost 2 bases and 6 bases, there was a span of 18 bases. The CDR3 runs to 17 residues. Source study methods: Reference gene primer amplification gave estimated nucleated cell counts. The method was immunoSEQ multiplex PCR; TCRdb's version includes in-frame clones alone and lacks a portion of them. That table gives V, J and clone size, and the DNA gave D and trimming. The repertoire holds about 200,000 clones, with around 85% as singletons. This TCR was recovered from a human donor in a cohort sampled during active COVID-19. The chain employs TRBV5-1 and TRBJ1-6; maybe TRBD1 (6 bases). The sample comprised peripheral blood. The CDR3 DNA sequence: TGCGCCAGCAGCTTAGCCCCCCCAGGGGAAAGTAATTCACCCCTCCACTTT. Residues: CASSLAPPGESNSPLHF.